Described below is a single T cell receptor beta chain sequence and its context. Profiled with immunoSEQ multiplex PCR; TCRdb holds only in-frame clones, not every one. The data show 65,000 to 80,000 clones, less than 99% seen once. These data belong to a study of technical replicates of blood from a handful of donors. The clonotype comes from a human donor in good health. Specimen: T cells isolated from PBMCs.

The CDR3 loop is CASSPGQNYGYTF. CDR3 nucleotide sequence: TGTGCCAGCAGTCCTGGACAGAACTATGGCTACACCTTC. The V gene is TRBV6-1, the J gene TRBJ1-2, with D possibly being TRBD1 (6 bases). The V gene's germline CDR1 is MNHNS and CDR2 SASEGT. The CDR3 is made up of 13 amino acids. Between the trimmed V and J ends, which lost 5 bases and 2 bases, there was a span of 9 bases.